The present entry profiles one T cell receptor beta chain with its context. Its antigen is undetermined. The same CDR3 also results from other DNA sequences found in this sample. The protocol was immunoSEQ multiplex PCR, while the TCRdb copy is restricted to in-frame clones and leaves out a portion. The table lists some 130,000 clones, less than 90% of them singletons. There are 13 residues in the CDR3. Germline values: CDR1 SNHLY, CDR2 FYNNEI. Trimming cost V 5 bases and J 3 bases, with 10 bases left between them. These data originate in a study of cytomegalovirus exposure and HLA in healthy donors. General study findings and limits: Cytomegalovirus-associated TCR beta chains were listed, numbering some 180. Cytomegalovirus status was reportedly diagnosed by the classifier with high specificity and sensitivity. A few chains linked to CMV were shown in vitro to be specific for CMV antigens. Most TCR sequences were uncommon, yet certain public TCRs appeared in many donors.

This chain connects TRBV2 to TRBJ2-5, with D possibly being TRBD1 (5 bases). This sequence originates from a man younger than 30 in good health and CMV-seronegative. The sequenced material came from PBMCs. For the CDR3, the DNA is TGTGCCAGCAGTCAAGACAGAGAAGAGACCCAGTACTTC. Its protein is CASSQDREETQYF.